This T cell receptor beta chain appears in the sequencing data of a study of blood T cell repertoires in COVID-19. The data were produced by immunoSEQ multiplex PCR, yet TCRdb's version contains in-frame clones alone and is incomplete. The table records under 200,000 clones, less than 90% of them present only once. Self-reported history from a screening survey and questionnaire set each donor's cohort. Germline assignment: CDR1 ENHRY and CDR2 SYGVKD. V was trimmed by 10 bases and J by 1 base, leaving 14 bases between them. This CDR3 has 14 residues. This sequence was found in a woman between 50 and 59 years old who had recovered from COVID-19. Sequencing was performed on PBMCs or T cells enriched from blood (not recorded which). The genes are TRBV10-3 and TRBJ2-1; perhaps TRBD1 as D (5 bases). The CDR3 protein is CASRAEISYNEQFF. DNA of the CDR3: TGTGCCAGCAGGGCGGAGATTTCCTACAATGAGCAGTTCTTC.